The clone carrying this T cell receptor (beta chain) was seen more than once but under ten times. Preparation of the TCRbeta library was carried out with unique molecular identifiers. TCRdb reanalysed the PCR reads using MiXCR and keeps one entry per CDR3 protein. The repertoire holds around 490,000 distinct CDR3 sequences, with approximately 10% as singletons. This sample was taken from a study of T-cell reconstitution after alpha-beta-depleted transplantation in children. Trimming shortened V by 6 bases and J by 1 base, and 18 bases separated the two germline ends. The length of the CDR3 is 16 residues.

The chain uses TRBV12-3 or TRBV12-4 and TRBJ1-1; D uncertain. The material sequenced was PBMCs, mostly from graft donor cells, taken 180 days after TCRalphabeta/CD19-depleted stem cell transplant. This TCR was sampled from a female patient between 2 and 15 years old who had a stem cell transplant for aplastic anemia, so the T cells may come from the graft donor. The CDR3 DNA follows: TGTGCCAGCAGCCATACGTTAGGCAGCCCGAACACTGAAGCTTTCTTT. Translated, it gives CASSHTLGSPNTEAFF.